These 18 T cell receptor beta chains came from one sample sequenced in a study of cytomegalovirus exposure and HLA in healthy donors. The PCR employed 60 Vbeta primers together with 13 Jbeta primers. Method: immunoSEQ multiplex PCR; TCRdb's copy keeps in-frame clones and lacks some. The sample consists of about 150,000 clones, roughly 10% of them appearing once. Sequencing input: PBMCs. These receptors were obtained from a man aged 45-65 years in good health and CMV-seronegative.

This clone was counted only a few times. The chain uses TRBV5-1 and TRBJ2-2, with 7 bases fitting TRBD1. Germline CDR1 SGHRS, CDR2 YFSETQ. There are 14 residues in the CDR3. The V segment lost 2 bases and the J segment 7 bases; nucleotides outside the gene matches: 5. The CDR3: CASSLRQGGGELFF. The CDR3 DNA reads TGCGCCAGCAGCTTACGACAGGGCGGCGGGGAGCTGTTTTTT.

This clone was observed a handful of times. The chain carries TRBV10-3 and TRBJ2-7, with TRBD2 matching 8 bases. V shed 5 bases, J shed 3 bases, and the junction held 12 bases outside the gene matches. CDR3 length: 16 amino acids. Germline V gene data show CDR1 as ENHRY and CDR2 as SYGVKD. CDR3 loop: CAISRGGSGTNYEQYF. DNA for the CDR3: TGTGCCATCAGTCGGGGGGGCAGCGGGACGAACTACGAGCAGTACTTC.

This chain uses TRBV5-1 with TRBJ1-2, with D perhaps matching TRBD1 (5 bases). This CDR3 contains 14 residues. The ends were cut back, 1 base at V and 2 bases at J, with 9 bases in the middle. CDR1 is SGHRS and CDR2 is YFSETQ in the germline V gene. The CDR3, as DNA: TGCGCCAGCAGCTTGAACGGACAAAACTATGGCTACACCTTC. Its protein product is CASSLNGQNYGYTF.

The chain uses TRBV10-3 and TRBJ1-4; 8 bases match TRBD1. CDR1 ENHRY and CDR2 SYGVKD come from the germline V gene. The CDR3 runs to 16 residues. The J segment lost 1 base and the V segment lost 4 bases, leaving 5 bases of the junction unmatched. CDR3 DNA sequence: TGTGCCATCAGTGGGACAGGGTTGAGAACTAATGAAAAACTGTTTTTT. Amino acid sequence: CAISGTGLRTNEKLFF.

This clone has more than one count but fewer than ten. CDR3 sequence reads: CASSTSGQGVEQYF. The CDR3 DNA reads TGCGCCAGCAGCACATCGGGACAGGGCGTAGAGCAGTACTTC. The chain carries TRBV5-1 and TRBJ2-7; 9 bases are shared with TRBD1. The CDR3 has 14 amino acids. Looked up from germline, CDR1 is SGHRS and CDR2 is YFSETQ. J gave up 7 bases and V 4 bases, and 9 bases lay outside the gene matches.

This clone appeared a few times. The chain uses TRBV9 and TRBJ2-3, with 15 bases aligning to TRBD2. J was trimmed by 3 bases and V by 4 bases; bases with no gene match: 6. This CDR3 comprises 17 residues. The germline gives CDR1 SGDLS, CDR2 YYNGEE. The CDR3 protein is CASSPGLAGGRTDTQYF. The CDR3 DNA reads as TGTGCCAGCAGCCCAGGACTAGCGGGGGGGCGAACAGATACGCAGTATTTT.

The chain uses TRBV18 and TRBJ1-4; 7 positions agree with TRBD1. V lost 0 bases to trimming and J lost 7 bases; unmatched junction nucleotides: 8. CDR1 is KGHSH, CDR2 LQKENI, per germline. The CDR3 has 16 residues. The CDR3 here is CASSPPVKGAIEKLFF. CDR3 sequence (DNA): TGTGCCAGCTCACCACCGGTAAAGGGGGCAATTGAAAAACTGTTTTTT.

The J gene is TRBJ1-4, the V gene TRBV7-6, with a tentative D call TRBD1 (5 bases). CDR3 length: 15 residues. V was shortened by 1 base and J by 8 bases, with 14 bases between the two germline ends. CDR1 and CDR2 (germline): SGHVS, FNYEAQ. The DNA for the CDR3 is TGTGCCAGCAGCTTAGTTGGTCAGGGTGAAGAAAAACTGTTTTTT. Translation gives CASSLVGQGEEKLFF.

This clone appeared a few times. The identical CDR3 is also encoded by other nucleotide sequences in the sample. V gene TRBV5-4 combines with J gene TRBJ2-5; D remains ambiguous. The CDR3 has 12 residues. V lost 2 bases to trimming and J lost 2 bases, with 4 bases between them. The germline CDR1 and CDR2 sequences are SGHNT and YYREEE (reference sequence). As DNA, the CDR3 is TGTGCCAGCAGCTTTCCTCAAGAGACCCAGTACTTC. This gives the protein CASSFPQETQYF. Supplemented by reference TRBV5-4 and TRBJ2-5, the full variable domain reads ETGVTQSPTHLIKTRGQQVTLRCSSQSGHNTVSWYQQALGQGPQFIFQYYREEENGRGNFPPRFSGLQFPNYSSELNVNALELDDSALYLCASSFPQETQYFGPGTRLLVL.

This chain joins TRBV28 and TRBJ2-7, with TRBD2 identical over 12 bases. CDR1 and CDR2 (germline): MDHEN, SYDVKM. The J segment lost 4 bases and the V segment lost 8 bases, leaving 9 bases of the junction unmatched. The CDR3 extends over 15 amino acids. DNA for the CDR3: TGTGCCAGCCGACTGACTAGCGGGAGAGTTTACGAGCAGTACTTC. Amino acids: CASRLTSGRVYEQYF.

Only a few counts were recorded for this clone. The chain couples TRBV18 to TRBJ1-2; 7 bases line up with TRBD1. Trimming at V came to 5 bases and at J to 8 bases, leaving 8 bases not matched to a gene. CDR1 and CDR2 from the germline V gene are KGHSH and LQKENI. The CDR3 is 13 residues long. For the CDR3, the DNA is TGTGCCAGCTCAATTGACAGGGCTTGGGGCTACACCTTC. Translated: CASSIDRAWGYTF.

The rearrangement uses TRBV7-3 and TRBJ2-3; D unclear. The V end lost 0 bases, the J end lost 3 bases, and 10 bases lay between the germline ends. The CDR3 sequence is 15 residues long. Germline-derived CDR1 and CDR2 are SGHTA and FQGTGA. In DNA, the CDR3 is TGTGCCAGCAGCTTAACCGGCAGGATAACAGATACGCAGTATTTT. The encoded protein is CASSLTGRITDTQYF.

The chain joins TRBV10-3 to TRBJ1-2, with 9 bases aligning to TRBD1. J was trimmed by 8 bases and V by 5 bases; bases with no gene match: 9. From germline, CDR1 is ENHRY and CDR2 SYGVKD. The length of the CDR3 is 14 residues. The CDR3 DNA sequence: TGTGCCATCAGTTTTCGACAGGGGGAAGAAGGCTACACCTTC. This gives the protein CAISFRQGEEGYTF.

CDR3 in amino acids: CATTQLAVNTGELFF. In DNA form, the CDR3 reads TGTGCCACCACCCAACTAGCGGTGAACACCGGGGAGCTGTTTTTT. This rearrangement joins TRBV19 to TRBJ2-2, with TRBD2 matching over 8 bases. The CDR3 length is 15 residues. The germline gives CDR1 LNHDA, CDR2 SQIVND (reference sequence). The trim removed 10 bases at V and 1 base at J, leaving 8 bases unmatched.

V is TRBV4-2 and J is TRBJ1-1, with 8 bases lining up with TRBD1. CDR3 length: 14 amino acids. Germline V lookup: CDR1 LGHNA, CDR2 YNFKEQ. The V gene end was trimmed by 1 base and the J gene end by 4 bases; junction bases not matched to a gene: 2. The CDR3 DNA follows: TGTGCCAGCAGCCAAGGGGACAGGATCACTGAAGCTTTCTTT. Translated, it gives CASSQGDRITEAFF.

In DNA form, the CDR3 reads TGCAGCCTCGGAGCTTCTATGGGCACTGAAGCTTTCTTT. Protein product: CSLGASMGTEAFF. This chain joins TRBV29-1 and TRBJ1-1, with D uncertain. The CDR3 sequence is 13 residues long. Per germline, CDR1 SQVTM and CDR2 ANQGSEA. V shed 8 bases and J shed 4 bases, with 17 bases lying between them.

In this sample, this clone turned up a few times. The rearrangement joins TRBV13 to TRBJ2-5; D gene unclear. The CDR3 has 14 residues. V gave up 0 bases and J gave up 4 bases, with 9 bases separating them. The V gene's germline CDR1 is PRHDT and CDR2 FYEKMQ (reference sequence). DNA of the CDR3: TGTGCCAGCAGCTTAGGGACTCTCCGAGAGACCCAGTACTTC. Its protein is CASSLGTLRETQYF.

The V gene is TRBV9, the J gene TRBJ1-4; D is ambiguous. The germline CDR1 and CDR2 sequences are SGDLS and YYNGEE. This CDR3 contains 14 residues. V was shortened by 4 bases and J by 0 bases, with 7 bases between the two germline ends. CDR3 in DNA: TGTGCCAGCAGCAAAGCTGCAACTAATGAAAAACTGTTTTTT. Protein: CASSKAATNEKLFF.